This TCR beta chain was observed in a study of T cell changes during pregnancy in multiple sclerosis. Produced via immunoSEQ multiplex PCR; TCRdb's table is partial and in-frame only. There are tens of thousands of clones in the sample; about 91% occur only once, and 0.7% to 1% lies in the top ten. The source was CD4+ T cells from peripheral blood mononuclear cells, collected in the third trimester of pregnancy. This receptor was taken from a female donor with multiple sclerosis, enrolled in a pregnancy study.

The CDR3 is CASGSGGLRDEQFF. The CDR3 DNA is TGTGCTAGTGGTTCTGGCGGTTTGAGGGATGAGCAGTTCTTC. The chain uses TRBV12-5 and TRBJ2-1; maybe TRBD2 (5 bases). From germline, CDR1 is LGHNT and CDR2 FRNRAP. V lost 4 bases and J 8 bases, leaving 15 bases between the germline ends. CDR3 length equals 14 residues.